This T cell receptor beta chain originates from a study of Graves' ophthalmopathy and Graves' hyperthyroidism. Trimming took 5 bases from V and 7 from J, leaving 17 bases between them. Germline values: CDR1 MNHNS, CDR2 SASEGT. CDR3 size: 14 residues. Amplification of TCR beta CDR3 regions used RNA transcripts. First-round RT-PCR employed HTBI primers, with a second-round multiplex PCR after it. TCRdb called the multiplex PCR reads again in MiXCR, with one record for every CDR3 protein. The table includes about 410,000 distinct CDR3 sequences, 15% to 20% detected once. The source material was peripheral blood. V usage is TRBV6-1 and J usage is TRBJ1-1; possibly TRBD1 for D (6 bases). This TCR was recovered from a woman aged 18-29 years with Graves' ophthalmopathy. The CDR3 DNA sequence: TGTGCCAGCAGTATTCCAGGGGTTCGGGGTGAAGCTTTCTTT. Translated, it gives CASSIPGVRGEAFF.